This record concerns one TCR beta chain sequence. What it binds is unknown. The data were obtained in a study of shared clonotypes between healthy human individuals. Overall study findings and caveats: The study sampled only blood, and tissue repertoires likely differ. Around 4.7% was the fraction of naive CD4 clonotypes found shared across several donors. The study generally estimated greater richness for naive than memory subsets.

The assay was immunoSEQ multiplex PCR, and TCRdb's table has in-frame clones only and misses some. The sample lists nearly 2 million clones, about 95% seen once, with less than 1.5% in the top ten. CD45RO negativity and positive selection for CCR7 defined naive CD8 cells, a population that excluded terminally differentiated effector memory CD45RA+ cells. Free of recent acute infections or vaccinations, the donors were healthy HIV-negative adults. Per germline, CDR1 MNHNY and CDR2 SVGAGI (reference sequence). This CDR3 comprises 15 residues. The V end lost 2 bases, the J end lost 5 bases, and 10 bases lay between the germline ends.

This clonotype was sampled from a man between 18 and 29 years old in good health. The specimen sequenced was naive CD8+ T cells sorted from blood. The V call is TRBV6-6, the J call TRBJ2-6; perhaps D is TRBD1 or TRBD2 (6 bases each). The CDR3 spells CASSYGGHRANVLTF. The CDR3 bases are TGTGCCAGCAGTTACGGGGGGCATAGGGCCAACGTCCTGACTTTC.